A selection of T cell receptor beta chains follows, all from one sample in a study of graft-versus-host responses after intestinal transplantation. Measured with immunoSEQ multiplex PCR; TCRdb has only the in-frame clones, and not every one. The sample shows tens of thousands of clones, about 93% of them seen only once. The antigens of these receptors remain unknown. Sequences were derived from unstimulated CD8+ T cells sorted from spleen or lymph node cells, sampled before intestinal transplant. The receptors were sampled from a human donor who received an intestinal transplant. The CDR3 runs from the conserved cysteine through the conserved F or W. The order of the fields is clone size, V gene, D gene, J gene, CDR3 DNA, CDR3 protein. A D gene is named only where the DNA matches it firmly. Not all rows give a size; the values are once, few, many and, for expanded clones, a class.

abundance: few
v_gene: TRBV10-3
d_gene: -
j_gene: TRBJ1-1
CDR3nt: TGTGCCATCAGTGAGTCGAGTTTGGGGCGGAACACTGAAGCTTTCTTT
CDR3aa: CAISESSLGRNTEAFF

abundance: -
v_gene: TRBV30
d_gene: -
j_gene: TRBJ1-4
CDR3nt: TGTGCCTGGAGCGGGGTGGCTAATGAAAAACTGTTTTTT
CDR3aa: CAWSGVANEKLFF

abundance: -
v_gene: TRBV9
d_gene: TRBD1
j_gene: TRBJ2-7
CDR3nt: TGTGCCAGCAGCTCAGGGACAGGCGCTTACGAGCAGTACTTC
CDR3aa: CASSSGTGAYEQYF

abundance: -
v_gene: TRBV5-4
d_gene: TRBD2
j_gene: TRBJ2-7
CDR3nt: TGTGCCAGCAGCTTCAGCGGGGCCGCGTCCTACGAGCAGTACTTC
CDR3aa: CASSFSGAASYEQYF

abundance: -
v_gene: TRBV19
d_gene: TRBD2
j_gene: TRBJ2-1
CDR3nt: TGTGCCAGTAGTATTGGGCTAGCGGGTGGGAATGAGCAGTTCTTC
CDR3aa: CASSIGLAGGNEQFF

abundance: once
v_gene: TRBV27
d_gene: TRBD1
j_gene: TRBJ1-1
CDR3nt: TGTGCCAGCAGTGGGAACAGGGGGCTAGATGAAGCTTTCTTT
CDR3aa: CASSGNRGLDEAFF

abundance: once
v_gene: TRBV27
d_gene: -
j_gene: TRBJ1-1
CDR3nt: TGTGCCAGCACCCCCTCCCAGGGTAAAGGCACTGAAGCTTTCTTT
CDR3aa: CASTPSQGKGTEAFF

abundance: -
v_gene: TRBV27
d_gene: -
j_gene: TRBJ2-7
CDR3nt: TGTGCCAGCAGTTTCGACCAGGGGAACTCCTACGAGCAGTACTTC
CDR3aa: CASSFDQGNSYEQYF

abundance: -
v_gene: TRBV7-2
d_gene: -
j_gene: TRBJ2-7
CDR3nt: TGTGCCAGCAGCTTAGTAGATGATTCCTACGAGCAGTACTTC
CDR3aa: CASSLVDDSYEQYF

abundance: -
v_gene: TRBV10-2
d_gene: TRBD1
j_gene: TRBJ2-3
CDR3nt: TGCGCCAGCAGTGGGACAGGGAGTGCAGATACGCAGTATTTT
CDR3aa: CASSGTGSADTQYF

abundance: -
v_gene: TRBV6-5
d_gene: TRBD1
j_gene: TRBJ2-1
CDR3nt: TGTGCCAGCAGTTACTCGGGGACAGGGGCAGATGAGCAGTTCTTC
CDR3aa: CASSYSGTGADEQFF

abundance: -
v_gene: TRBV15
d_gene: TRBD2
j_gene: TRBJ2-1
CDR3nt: TGTGCCACCAGCAGAGATTGGACTAGCGGGGACCTCTCCTACAATGAGCAGTTCTTC
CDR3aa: CATSRDWTSGDLSYNEQFF

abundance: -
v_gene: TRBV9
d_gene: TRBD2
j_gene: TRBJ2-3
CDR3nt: TGTGCCAGCAGTCAAGGACGGACTAGCTCAGATACGCAGTATTTT
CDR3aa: CASSQGRTSSDTQYF

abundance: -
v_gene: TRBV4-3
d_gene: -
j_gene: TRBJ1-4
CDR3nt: TGCGCCAGCAGCCCCTTTATGGGGACACCTAATGAAAAACTGTTTTTT
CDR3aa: CASSPFMGTPNEKLFF

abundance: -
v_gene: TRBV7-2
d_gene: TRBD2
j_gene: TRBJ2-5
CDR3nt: TGTGCCAGCAGTTGGGCGGGGGGCCTGGGCGTAGAGACCCAGTACTTC
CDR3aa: CASSWAGGLGVETQYF

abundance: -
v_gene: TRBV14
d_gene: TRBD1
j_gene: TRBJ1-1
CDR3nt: TGTGCCAGCAGCCAAGAGCAGGGGGAAATAGTGTTCATGGGCACTGAAGCTTTCTTT
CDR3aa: CASSQEQGEIVFMGTEAFF

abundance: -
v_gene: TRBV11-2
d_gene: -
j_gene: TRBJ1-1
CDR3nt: TGTGCCAGCAGCATACCGGGACTAAAGAACACTGAAGCTTTCTTT
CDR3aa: CASSIPGLKNTEAFF

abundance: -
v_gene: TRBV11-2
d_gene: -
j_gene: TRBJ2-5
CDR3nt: TGTGCCAGCAGTTTCTGGGGCCTCCAAGAGACCCAGTACTTC
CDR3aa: CASSFWGLQETQYF

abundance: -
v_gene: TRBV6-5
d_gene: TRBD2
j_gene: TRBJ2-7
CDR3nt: TGTGCCAGCAGTACCTCGGGGGGGCTCGGGTACGAGCAGTACTTC
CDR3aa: CASSTSGGLGYEQYF

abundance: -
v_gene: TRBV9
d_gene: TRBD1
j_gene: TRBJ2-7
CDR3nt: TGTGCCAGCAGCGTAAGCAGGGGGCTGGGTGAGCAGTACTTC
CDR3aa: CASSVSRGLGEQYF

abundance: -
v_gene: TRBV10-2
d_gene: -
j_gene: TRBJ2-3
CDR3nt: TGCGCCAGTAACGCGAGGCCTAGCACAGATACGCAGTATTTT
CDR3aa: CASNARPSTDTQYF

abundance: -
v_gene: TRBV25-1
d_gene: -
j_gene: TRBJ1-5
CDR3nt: TGTGCCAGCAGTCCGACAGGCCTGGGGCCCCAGCATTTT
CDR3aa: CASSPTGLGPQHF

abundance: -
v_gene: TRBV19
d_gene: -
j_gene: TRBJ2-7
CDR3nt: TGTGCCAGTAGTATTACGAGTACGAATTACGAGCAGTACTTC
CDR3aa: CASSITSTNYEQYF

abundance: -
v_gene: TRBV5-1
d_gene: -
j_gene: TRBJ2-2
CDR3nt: TGCGCCAGCAGCCATAACCCGGACCAGGGGAAAGGGGAGCTGTTTTTT
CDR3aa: CASSHNPDQGKGELFF

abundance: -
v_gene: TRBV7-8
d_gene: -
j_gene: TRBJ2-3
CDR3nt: TGTGCCAGCAGCTTAGGCCAGGGCATTAACACAGATACGCAGTATTTT
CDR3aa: CASSLGQGINTDTQYF

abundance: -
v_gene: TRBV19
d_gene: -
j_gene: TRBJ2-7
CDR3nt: TGTGCCAGTAACAAAGGGTGGGGGGACTACGAGCAGTACTTC
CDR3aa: CASNKGWGDYEQYF

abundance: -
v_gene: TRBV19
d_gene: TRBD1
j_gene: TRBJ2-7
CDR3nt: TGTGCCAGTAGTACAAATCTCGGGACAGGCTACGAGCAGTACTTC
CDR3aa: CASSTNLGTGYEQYF

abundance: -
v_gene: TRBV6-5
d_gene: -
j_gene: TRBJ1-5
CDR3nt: TGTGCCAGCAGGGAACAGGGCGCGAATCAGCCCCAGCATTTT
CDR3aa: CASREQGANQPQHF

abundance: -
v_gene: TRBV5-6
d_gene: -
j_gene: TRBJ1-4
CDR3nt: TGTGCCAGCAGCTTGGACGACAGCCCTAATGAAAAACTGTTTTTT
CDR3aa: CASSLDDSPNEKLFF

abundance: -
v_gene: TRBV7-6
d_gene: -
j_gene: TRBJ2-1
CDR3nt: TGTGCCAGCAGCTTAGCGCCCAGAAATGAGCAGTTCTTC
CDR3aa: CASSLAPRNEQFF

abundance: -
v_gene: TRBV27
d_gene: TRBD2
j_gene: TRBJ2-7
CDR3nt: TGTGCCAGCAGTTTAACGCGGGGGGACTCGTACGAGCAGTACTTC
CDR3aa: CASSLTRGDSYEQYF

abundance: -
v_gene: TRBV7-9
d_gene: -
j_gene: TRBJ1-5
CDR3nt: TGTGCCAGCAGCGACGGCGGTGCTTATAGCAATCAGCCCCAGCATTTT
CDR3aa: CASSDGGAYSNQPQHF

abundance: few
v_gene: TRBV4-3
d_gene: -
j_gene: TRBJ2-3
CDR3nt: TGCGCCAGCAGCCAAGATAACATTGACAGTTCATCTATGGATACGCAGTATTTT
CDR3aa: CASSQDNIDSSSMDTQYF

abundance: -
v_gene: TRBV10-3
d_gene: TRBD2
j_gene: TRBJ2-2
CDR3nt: TGTGCCATCAGTGAGAGCGGGGGGGCCGACGGCACCGGGGAGCTGTTTTTT
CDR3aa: CAISESGGADGTGELFF

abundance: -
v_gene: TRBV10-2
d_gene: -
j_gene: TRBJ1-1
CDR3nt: TGCGCCAGCAGCCCCAGGGTCACTGAAGCTTTCTTT
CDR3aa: CASSPRVTEAFF

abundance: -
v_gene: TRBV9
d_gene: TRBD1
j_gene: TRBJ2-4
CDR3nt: TGTGCCAGCAGCGTGACAGGGGGGCCCAAAAACATTCAGTACTTC
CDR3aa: CASSVTGGPKNIQYF

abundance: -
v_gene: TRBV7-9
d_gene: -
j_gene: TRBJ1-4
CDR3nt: TGTGCCAGCAGCCTGACTGCAACTAATGAAAAACTGTTTTTT
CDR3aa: CASSLTATNEKLFF

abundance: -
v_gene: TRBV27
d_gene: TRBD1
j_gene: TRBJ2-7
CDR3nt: TGTGCCAGCAGGGAGCGACAGGGCCACTACGAGCAGTACTTC
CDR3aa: CASRERQGHYEQYF

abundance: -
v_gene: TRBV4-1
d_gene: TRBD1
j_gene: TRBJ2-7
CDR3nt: TGCGCCAGCAGCAACTTGAACAGGGGCTCCTACGAGCAGTACTTC
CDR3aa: CASSNLNRGSYEQYF

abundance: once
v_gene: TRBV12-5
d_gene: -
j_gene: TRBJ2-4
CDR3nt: TGTGCTAGTGGTTTGGTACTGAAGGAGGGCGTGTACATTCAGTACTTC
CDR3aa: CASGLVLKEGVYIQYF

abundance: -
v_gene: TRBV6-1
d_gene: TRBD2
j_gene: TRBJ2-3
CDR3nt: TGTGCCAGCAGCGAACCCCCCGGGGGGTATGTAGATACGCAGTATTTT
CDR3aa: CASSEPPGGYVDTQYF

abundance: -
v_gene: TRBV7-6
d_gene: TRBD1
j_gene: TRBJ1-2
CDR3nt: TGTGCCAGCAGTTGGACAGGACCTAACTATGGCTACACCTTC
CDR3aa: CASSWTGPNYGYTF

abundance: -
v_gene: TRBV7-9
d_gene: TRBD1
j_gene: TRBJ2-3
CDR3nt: TGCGCCAGCAGCTCGGACAGGGCCCCAGATACGCAGTATTTT
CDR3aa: CASSSDRAPDTQYF

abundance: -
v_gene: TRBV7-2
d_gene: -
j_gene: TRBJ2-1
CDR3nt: TGTGCCAGCAGCCCGTGGGAGGTGGGGAATGAGCAGTTCTTC
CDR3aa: CASSPWEVGNEQFF

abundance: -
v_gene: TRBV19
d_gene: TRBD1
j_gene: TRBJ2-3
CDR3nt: TGTGCCAGCCGACAGGGTCAGACAGATACGCAGTATTTT
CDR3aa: CASRQGQTDTQYF

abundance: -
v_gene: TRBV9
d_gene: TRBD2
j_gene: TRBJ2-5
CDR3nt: TGTGCCAGCAGCGCTGGCGGGGGGGCCGGGGAGACCCAGTACTTC
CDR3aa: CASSAGGGAGETQYF